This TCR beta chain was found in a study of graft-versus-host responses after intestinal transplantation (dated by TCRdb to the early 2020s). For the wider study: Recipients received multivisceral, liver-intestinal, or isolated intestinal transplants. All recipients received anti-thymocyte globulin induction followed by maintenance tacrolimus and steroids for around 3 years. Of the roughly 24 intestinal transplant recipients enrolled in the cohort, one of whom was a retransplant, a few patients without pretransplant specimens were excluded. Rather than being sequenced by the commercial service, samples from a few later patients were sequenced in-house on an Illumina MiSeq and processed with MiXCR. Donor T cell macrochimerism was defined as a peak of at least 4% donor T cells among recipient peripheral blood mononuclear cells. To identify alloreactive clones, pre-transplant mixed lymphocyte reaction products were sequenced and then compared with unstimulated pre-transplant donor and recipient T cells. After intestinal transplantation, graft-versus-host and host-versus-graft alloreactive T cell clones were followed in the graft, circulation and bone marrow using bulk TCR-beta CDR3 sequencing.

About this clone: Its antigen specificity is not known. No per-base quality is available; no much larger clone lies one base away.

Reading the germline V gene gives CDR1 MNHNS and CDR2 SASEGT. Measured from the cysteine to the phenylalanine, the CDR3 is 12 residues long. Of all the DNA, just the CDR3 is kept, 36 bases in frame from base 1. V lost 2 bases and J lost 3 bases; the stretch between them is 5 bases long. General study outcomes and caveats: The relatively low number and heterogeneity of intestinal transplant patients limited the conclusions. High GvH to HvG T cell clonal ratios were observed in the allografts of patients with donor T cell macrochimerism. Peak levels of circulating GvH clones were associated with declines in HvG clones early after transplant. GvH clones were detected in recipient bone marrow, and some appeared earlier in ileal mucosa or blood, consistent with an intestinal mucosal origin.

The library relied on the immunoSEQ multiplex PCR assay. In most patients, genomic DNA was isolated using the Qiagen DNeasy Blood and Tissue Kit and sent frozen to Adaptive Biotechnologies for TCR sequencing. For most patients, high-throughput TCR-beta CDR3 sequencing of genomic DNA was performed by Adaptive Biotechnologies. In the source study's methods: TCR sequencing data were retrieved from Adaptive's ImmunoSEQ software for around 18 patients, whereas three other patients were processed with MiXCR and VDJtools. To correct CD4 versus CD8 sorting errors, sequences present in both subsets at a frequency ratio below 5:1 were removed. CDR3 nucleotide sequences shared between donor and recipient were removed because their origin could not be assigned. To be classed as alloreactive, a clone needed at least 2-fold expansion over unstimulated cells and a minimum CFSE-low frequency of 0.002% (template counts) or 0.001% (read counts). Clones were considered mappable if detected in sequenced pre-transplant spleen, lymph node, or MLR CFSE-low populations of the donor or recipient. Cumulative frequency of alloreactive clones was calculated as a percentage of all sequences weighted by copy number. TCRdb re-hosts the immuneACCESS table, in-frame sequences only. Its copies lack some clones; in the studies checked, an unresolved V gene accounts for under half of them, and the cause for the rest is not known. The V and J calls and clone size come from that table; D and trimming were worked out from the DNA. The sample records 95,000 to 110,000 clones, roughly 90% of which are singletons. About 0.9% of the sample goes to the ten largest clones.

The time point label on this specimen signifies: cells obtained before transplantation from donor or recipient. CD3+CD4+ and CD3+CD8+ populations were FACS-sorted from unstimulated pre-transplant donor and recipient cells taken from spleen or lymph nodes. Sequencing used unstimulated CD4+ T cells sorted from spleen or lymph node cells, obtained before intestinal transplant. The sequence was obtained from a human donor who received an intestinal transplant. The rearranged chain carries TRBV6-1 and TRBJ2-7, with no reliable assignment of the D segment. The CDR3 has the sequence CASSESYYEQYF. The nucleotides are TGTGCCAGCAGTGAAAGTTACTACGAGCAGTACTTC.